Listed here are 18 T cell receptor beta chains from one sample, sequenced in a study of blood T cell repertoires in COVID-19. Clones were sequenced by immunoSEQ multiplex PCR, and TCRdb holds only the in-frame ones, with some missing. The data contain about 200,000 clones, approximately 90% of them singletons. The specimen sequenced was PBMCs or T cells enriched from blood (not recorded which). Receptor source: a woman aged 40 to 49 in a cohort exposed to, infected with or recovered from COVID-19 (not recorded which).

The rearrangement uses TRBV6-5 and TRBJ1-1; D remains unclear. CDR1 and CDR2 (germline): MNHEY, SVGAGI. The CDR3 is 12 amino acids. The V and J ends lost 6 bases and 5 bases respectively, with 10 bases between them. DNA of the CDR3: TGTGCCAGCAGGAGCAGCGGGACTGAAGCTTTCTTT. Its translation is CASRSSGTEAFF.

V usage is TRBV27 and J usage is TRBJ1-5; 8 bases align to TRBD1. V trimming: 6 bases; J trimming: 6 bases; junction bases outside the gene matches: 7. Germline assignment: CDR1 MNHEY and CDR2 SMNVEV (reference sequence). The CDR3 sequence is 14 residues long. Here the CDR3 reads CASRPQGGGQPQHF. Written as DNA, the CDR3 is TGTGCCAGCAGACCACAGGGGGGGGGTCAGCCCCAGCATTTT.

The gene calls are TRBV6-5 and TRBJ2-1; 9 bases are shared with TRBD1. The CDR3 runs 13 residues. CDR1 is MNHEY, CDR2 SVGAGI, per germline. The junction had 4 bases not matched to a gene; V was cut back by 9 bases and J by 4 bases. The CDR3 loop reads CASRQGEYNEQFF. Here the CDR3 DNA reads TGTGCCAGTAGACAGGGGGAGTACAATGAGCAGTTCTTC.

The chain has TRBV7-9 and TRBJ1-2; the D gene is possibly TRBD1 (5 bases). This CDR3 region has 12 residues. V was clipped by 4 bases and J by 8 bases, with 11 bases between them. CDR1 and CDR2 from the germline V gene are SEHNR and FQNEAQ (reference sequence). CDR3 amino acids: CASSSQAWGYTF. DNA for the CDR3: TGTGCCAGCAGCTCACAGGCTTGGGGCTACACCTTC.

This clone turned up a few times. This rearrangement joins TRBV28 to TRBJ1-1, with D perhaps matching TRBD1 (5 bases). Germline V lookup: CDR1 MDHEN, CDR2 SYDVKM. V lost 2 bases, J lost 0 bases, and 13 bases lay in between. The CDR3 is 16 amino acids. The CDR3 coding sequence is TGTGCCAGCAGTTTACCAGGGTTTGTTATGAACACTGAAGCTTTCTTT. It translates to CASSLPGFVMNTEAFF.

This clone showed up just once. This chain links TRBV7-9 with TRBJ1-1, with a weak D call TRBD1 (6 bases). Deletions cut 2 bases from V and 8 bases from J, with 12 bases between. The CDR3 runs to 13 residues. In germline, CDR1 is SEHNR, CDR2 FQNEAQ (reference sequence). CDR3 residues: CASSLLQGSEAFF. The CDR3 DNA reads TGTGCCAGCAGCTTACTACAGGGCTCAGAAGCTTTCTTT.

The J gene is TRBJ1-3, the V gene TRBV6-6, with 8 positions matching TRBD1. CDR1 MNHNY and CDR2 SVGAGI come from the germline V gene (reference sequence). J gave up 4 bases and V 9 bases, and 11 bases lay outside the gene matches. This CDR3 contains 15 residues. In nucleotides, the CDR3 is TGTGCCAGTACTAGAGACAGGGGTGCGGGAAACACCATATATTTT. This gives the protein CASTRDRGAGNTIYF.

The chain is built from TRBV11-3 and TRBJ2-3; TRBD2 aligns across 8 bases. V lost 1 base, J lost 5 bases, and 8 bases stayed unmatched. Germline V gene sequence: CDR1 SGHNT, CDR2 YENEEA. The CDR3 extends over 16 amino acids. The CDR3, as DNA: TGTGCCAGCAGCTTAGCTGCAGCGGGAGTACGAGATACGCAGTATTTT. Encoded protein: CASSLAAAGVRDTQYF.

V and J are TRBV5-1 and TRBJ2-3, with D possibly matching TRBD2 (7 bases). This CDR3 region has 15 residues. Trimming removed 4 bases from V and 4 bases from J, with 16 bases in between. The V gene's germline CDR1 is SGHRS and CDR2 YFSETQ. Written as DNA, the CDR3 is TGCGCCAGCAGCGGCTTGGGGGCGGGGGCAGATACGCAGTATTTT. As protein: CASSGLGAGADTQYF.

This chain links TRBV6-4 with TRBJ1-1; 9 bases fit TRBD1. The junction had 5 bases not matched to a gene; V was cut back by 3 bases and J by 0 bases. The CDR3 runs to 16 residues. CDR1 and CDR2 from the germline V gene are MRHNA and SNTAGT. The CDR3 nucleotides are TGTGCCAGCAGTGAGGACAGGGGAGGAATGAACACTGAAGCTTTCTTT. Its protein is CASSEDRGGMNTEAFF.

The chain links TRBV5-1 to TRBJ1-1; a possible D gene is TRBD1 (6 bases). CDR1 is SGHRS, CDR2 YFSETQ, per germline. V lost 1 base to trimming and J lost 5 bases, with 15 bases between them. This CDR3 is 15 amino acids long. This CDR3 is CASSLLQGSGTEAFF. The CDR3 DNA reads as TGCGCCAGCAGCTTGTTGCAGGGGTCAGGGACTGAAGCTTTCTTT.

V is TRBV9 and J is TRBJ1-2; no firm D call. The germline CDR1 and CDR2 sequences are SGDLS and YYNGEE. Between the trimmed V and J ends, which lost 5 bases and 8 bases, there was a span of 10 bases. The length of the CDR3 is 11 residues. The CDR3 sequence is CASSSRGGYTF. CDR3 DNA: TGTGCCAGCAGTTCACGCGGGGGCTACACCTTC.

The CDR3 DNA sequence: TGTGCCAGCAGTTTCCAGGACTCCTACGAGCAGTACTTC. It specifies CASSFQDSYEQYF. This chain connects TRBV27 to TRBJ2-7; D is unclear. V was shortened by 3 bases and J by 0 bases, with 6 bases between the two germline ends. Germline V gene lookup returns CDR1 MNHEY and CDR2 SMNVEV (reference sequence). This CDR3 has 13 residues.

The chain carries TRBV20-1 and TRBJ2-1; D not resolved. V shed 3 bases and J shed 5 bases, with 5 bases lying between them. Germline V CDR1 and CDR2: DFQATT, SNEGSKA (reference sequence). The CDR3 has 11 amino acids. The chain's CDR3 is CSASYNNEQFF. Here the CDR3 DNA reads TGCAGTGCTAGTTATAACAATGAGCAGTTCTTC.

The chain combines TRBV14 with TRBJ1-2; no firm D call. The V end lost 1 base, the J end lost 4 bases, and 7 bases lay between the germline ends. This CDR3 is built from 13 residues. Germline values: CDR1 SGHDN, CDR2 FVKESK. CDR3 nucleotide sequence: TGTGCCAGCAGCCAAGGGGCGGGCTATGGCTACACCTTC. It translates to CASSQGAGYGYTF. The full variable domain, with the rest looked up from reference TRBV14 and TRBJ1-2, is EAGVTQFPSHSVIEKGQTVTLRCDPISGHDNLYWYRRVMGKEIKFLLHFVKESKQDESGMPNNRFLAERTGGTYSTLKVQPAELEDSGVYFCASSQGAGYGYTFGSGTRLTVV.

The chain links TRBV7-2 to TRBJ2-7; TRBD1 aligns across 10 bases. The CDR3 sequence is 15 residues long. Trimming cost V 5 bases and J 0 bases; bases outside gene matches: 4. Germline V gene data show CDR1 as SGHTA and CDR2 as FQGNSA. The CDR3 sequence: CASSGRTGGSYEQYF. DNA of the CDR3: TGTGCCAGCAGCGGAAGGACAGGGGGCTCCTACGAGCAGTACTTC.

The V and J genes are TRBV5-8 and TRBJ2-2; D gene ambiguous. Trimming stripped 4 bases from V and 0 bases from J, with 7 bases between. Germline V gives CDR1 SGHTS, CDR2 YDEGEE. This CDR3 contains 14 residues. CDR3 in amino acids: CASSIRANTGELFF. CDR3 DNA: TGTGCCAGCAGCATTAGAGCGAACACCGGGGAGCTGTTTTTT.

The chain uses TRBV7-9 and TRBJ2-7, with 13 bases fitting TRBD2. CDR1 is SEHNR, CDR2 FQNEAQ, per germline (reference sequence). V trimming: 3 bases; J trimming: 3 bases; junction bases outside the gene matches: 14. The CDR3 is 19 residues long. The CDR3 here is CASSFQTSGRSLNDYEQYF. CDR3 bases: TGTGCCAGCAGCTTCCAGACTAGCGGGAGGTCCCTCAACGACTACGAGCAGTACTTC.